The sequence of this T cell receptor (beta chain) was determined in a study of T cell changes during pregnancy in multiple sclerosis. This clone appeared a single time. The CDR3 extends over 15 amino acids. In germline, CDR1 is GTSNPN, CDR2 SVGIG (reference sequence). The V and J ends lost 3 bases and 6 bases respectively, with 21 bases between them. TCRdb keeps only in-frame clones here, not all; method: immunoSEQ multiplex PCR. The profile shows about 29,000 clones, over 85% of them singletons. The rearrangement joins TRBV30 to TRBJ2-7; weak D call: TRBD2 (7 bases). This sample comprised CD8+ T cells from peripheral blood mononuclear cells, obtained before pregnancy. The receptor's source is a female donor with multiple sclerosis, enrolled in a pregnancy study. CDR3 region: CAWSPQRRGAPEQYF. CDR3 nucleotides: TGTGCCTGGAGCCCCCAGCGTCGGGGGGCCCCCGAGCAGTACTTC.